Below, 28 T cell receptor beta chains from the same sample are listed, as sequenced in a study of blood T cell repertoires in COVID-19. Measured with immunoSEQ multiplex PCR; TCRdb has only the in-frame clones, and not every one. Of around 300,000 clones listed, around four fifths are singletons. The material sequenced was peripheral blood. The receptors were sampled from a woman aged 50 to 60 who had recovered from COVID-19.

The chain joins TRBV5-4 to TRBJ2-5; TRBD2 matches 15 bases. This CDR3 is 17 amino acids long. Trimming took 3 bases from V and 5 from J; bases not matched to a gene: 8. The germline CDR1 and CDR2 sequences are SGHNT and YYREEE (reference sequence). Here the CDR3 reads CASSSGLAGGPGETQYF. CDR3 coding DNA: TGTGCCAGCAGCTCCGGACTAGCGGGAGGGCCCGGGGAGACCCAGTACTTC.

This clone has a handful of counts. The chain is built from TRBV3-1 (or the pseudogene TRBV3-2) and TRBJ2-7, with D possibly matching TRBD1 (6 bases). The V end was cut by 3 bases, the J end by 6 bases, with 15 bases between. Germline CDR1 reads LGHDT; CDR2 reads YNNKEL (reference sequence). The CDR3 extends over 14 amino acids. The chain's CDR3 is CASSQTGARGEQYF. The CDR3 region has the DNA TGTGCCAGCAGCCAGACAGGAGCTCGGGGCGAGCAGTACTTC.

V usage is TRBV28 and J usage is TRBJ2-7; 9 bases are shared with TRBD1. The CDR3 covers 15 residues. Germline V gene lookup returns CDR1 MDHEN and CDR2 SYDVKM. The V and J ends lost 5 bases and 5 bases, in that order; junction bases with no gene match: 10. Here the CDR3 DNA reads TGTGCCAGCAGTACGAGTCCCGGGACAGGGAACGAGCAGTACTTC. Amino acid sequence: CASSTSPGTGNEQYF.

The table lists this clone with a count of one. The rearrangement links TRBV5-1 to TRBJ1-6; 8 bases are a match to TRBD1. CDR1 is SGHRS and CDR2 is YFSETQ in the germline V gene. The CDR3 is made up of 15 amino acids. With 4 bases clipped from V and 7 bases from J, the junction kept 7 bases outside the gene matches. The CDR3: CASSLRTGTNSPLHF. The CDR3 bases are TGCGCCAGCAGCCTCCGGACAGGGACAAATTCACCCCTCCACTTT.

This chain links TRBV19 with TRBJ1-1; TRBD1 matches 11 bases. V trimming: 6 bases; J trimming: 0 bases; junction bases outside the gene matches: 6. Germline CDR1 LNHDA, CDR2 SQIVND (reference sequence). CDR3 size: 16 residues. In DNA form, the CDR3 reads TGTGCCAGTAGCCCTCCGGGACAGGGGGTGAACACTGAAGCTTTCTTT. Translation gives CASSPPGQGVNTEAFF.

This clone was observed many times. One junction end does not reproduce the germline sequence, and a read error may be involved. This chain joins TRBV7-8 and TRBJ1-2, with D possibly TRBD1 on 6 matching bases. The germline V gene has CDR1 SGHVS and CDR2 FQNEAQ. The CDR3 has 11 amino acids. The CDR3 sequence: CASSLPGTLNF. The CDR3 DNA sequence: TGTGCCAGCAGCTTGCCCGGGACACTTAACTTC.

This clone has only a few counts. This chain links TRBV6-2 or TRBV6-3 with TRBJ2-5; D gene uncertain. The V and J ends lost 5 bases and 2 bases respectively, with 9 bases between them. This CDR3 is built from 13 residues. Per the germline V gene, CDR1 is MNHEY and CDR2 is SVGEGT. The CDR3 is CASSPRRQETQYF. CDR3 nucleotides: TGTGCCAGCAGTCCCCGCAGACAAGAGACCCAGTACTTC.

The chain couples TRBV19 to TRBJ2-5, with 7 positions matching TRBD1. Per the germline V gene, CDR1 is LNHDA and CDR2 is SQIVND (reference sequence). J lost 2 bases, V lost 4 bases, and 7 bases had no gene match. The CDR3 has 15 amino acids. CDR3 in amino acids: CASSRGQSAQETQYF. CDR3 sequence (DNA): TGTGCCAGTAGTAGGGGACAGTCGGCACAAGAGACCCAGTACTTC.

This chain's CDR3 is CASSAPDRGRSEDEQFF. In DNA form, the CDR3 reads TGTGCCAGTAGTGCTCCTGACAGGGGGCGGTCAGAAGATGAGCAGTTCTTC. This rearrangement joins TRBV19 to TRBJ2-1; 10 bases fit TRBD1. The CDR3 runs 17 residues. The V gene end was trimmed by 5 bases and the J gene end by 8 bases; junction bases not matched to a gene: 15. Germline V CDR1 and CDR2: LNHDA, SQIVND (reference sequence).

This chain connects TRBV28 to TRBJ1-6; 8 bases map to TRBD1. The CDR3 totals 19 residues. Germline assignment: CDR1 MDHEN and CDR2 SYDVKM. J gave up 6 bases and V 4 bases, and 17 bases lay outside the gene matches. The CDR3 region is CASSSPPDREIYPNSPLHF. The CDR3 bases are TGTGCCAGCAGTTCTCCCCCGGACAGGGAGATTTACCCTAATTCACCCCTCCACTTT.

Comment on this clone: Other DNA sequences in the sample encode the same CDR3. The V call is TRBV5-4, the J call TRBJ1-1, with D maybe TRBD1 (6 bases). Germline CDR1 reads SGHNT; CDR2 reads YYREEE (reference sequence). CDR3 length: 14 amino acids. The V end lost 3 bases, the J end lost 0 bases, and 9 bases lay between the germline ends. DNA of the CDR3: TGTGCCAGCAGCTCCGGACAGATGAACACTGAAGCTTTCTTT. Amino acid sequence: CASSSGQMNTEAFF.

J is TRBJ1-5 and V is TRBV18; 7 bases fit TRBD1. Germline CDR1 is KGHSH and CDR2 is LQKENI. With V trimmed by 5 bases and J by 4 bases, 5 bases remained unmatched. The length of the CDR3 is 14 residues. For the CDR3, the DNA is TGTGCCAGCTCATCTACAGGGGTTAATCAGCCCCAGCATTTT. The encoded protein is CASSSTGVNQPQHF.

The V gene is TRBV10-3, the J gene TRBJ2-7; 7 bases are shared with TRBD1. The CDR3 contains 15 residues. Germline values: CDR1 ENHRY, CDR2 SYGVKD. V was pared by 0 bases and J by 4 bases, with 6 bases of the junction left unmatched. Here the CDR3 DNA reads TGTGCCATCAGTGAGTCTCGGACAGGCTATTACGAGCAGTACTTC. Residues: CAISESRTGYYEQYF.

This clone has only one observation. The CDR3 coding sequence is TGTGCCAGCAGCTTAGTCCCGGCGGGGAACTACGAGCAGTACTTC. This gives the protein CASSLVPAGNYEQYF. This chain links TRBV11-1 with TRBJ2-7; tentative D call: TRBD2 (6 bases). The CDR3 totals 15 residues. The germline V and J ends were trimmed by 1 base and 3 bases, with 13 bases remaining between them. Germline loops: CDR1 SGHAT, CDR2 FQDESV (reference sequence).

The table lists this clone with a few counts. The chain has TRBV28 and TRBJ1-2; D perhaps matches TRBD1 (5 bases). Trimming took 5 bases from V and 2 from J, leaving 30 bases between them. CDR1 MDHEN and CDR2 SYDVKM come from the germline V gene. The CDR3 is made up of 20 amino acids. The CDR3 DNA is TGTGCCAGCAGTAATCCGAACTTTGACAGACCGCTACTCCTGAACTATGGCTACACCTTC. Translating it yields CASSNPNFDRPLLLNYGYTF.

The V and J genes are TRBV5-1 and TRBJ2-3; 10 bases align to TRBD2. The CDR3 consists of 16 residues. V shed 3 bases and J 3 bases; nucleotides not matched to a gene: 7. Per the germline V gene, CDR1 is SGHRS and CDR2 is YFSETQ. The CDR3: CASSSLAGVVTDTQYF. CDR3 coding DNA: TGCGCCAGCAGCTCCCTAGCGGGAGTAGTAACAGATACGCAGTATTTT.

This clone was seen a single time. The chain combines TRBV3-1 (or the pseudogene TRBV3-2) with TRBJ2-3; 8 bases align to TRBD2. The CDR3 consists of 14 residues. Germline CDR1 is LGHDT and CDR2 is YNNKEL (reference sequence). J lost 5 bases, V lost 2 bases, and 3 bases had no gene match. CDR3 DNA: TGTGCCAGCAGCCAACGGGCGGGAGGAGATACGCAGTATTTT. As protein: CASSQRAGGDTQYF.

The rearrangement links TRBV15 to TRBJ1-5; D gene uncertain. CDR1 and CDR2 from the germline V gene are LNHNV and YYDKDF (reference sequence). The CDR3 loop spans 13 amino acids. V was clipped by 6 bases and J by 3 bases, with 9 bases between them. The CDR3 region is CATRWQVNQPQHF. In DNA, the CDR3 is TGTGCCACCAGGTGGCAGGTCAATCAGCCCCAGCATTTT.

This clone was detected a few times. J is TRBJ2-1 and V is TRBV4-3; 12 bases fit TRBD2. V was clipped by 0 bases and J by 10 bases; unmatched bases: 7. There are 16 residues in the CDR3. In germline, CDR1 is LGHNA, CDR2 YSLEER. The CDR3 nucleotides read TGCGCCAGCAGCCAAGATGGGGACGGACTAGCGGGGGAGCAGTTCTTC. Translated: CASSQDGDGLAGEQFF.

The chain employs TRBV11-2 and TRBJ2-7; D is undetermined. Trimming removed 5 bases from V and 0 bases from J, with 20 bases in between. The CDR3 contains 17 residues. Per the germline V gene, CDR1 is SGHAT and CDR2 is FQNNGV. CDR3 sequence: CASSLRYRGIGSYEQYF. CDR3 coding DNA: TGTGCCAGCAGCCTTAGATATCGCGGCATAGGCTCCTACGAGCAGTACTTC.

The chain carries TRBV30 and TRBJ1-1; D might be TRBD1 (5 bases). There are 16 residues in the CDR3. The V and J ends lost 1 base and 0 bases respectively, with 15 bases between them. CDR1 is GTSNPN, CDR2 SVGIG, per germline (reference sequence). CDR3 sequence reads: CAWSAYVGGLNTEAFF. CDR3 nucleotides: TGTGCCTGGAGTGCATACGTGGGGGGTTTGAACACTGAAGCTTTCTTT.

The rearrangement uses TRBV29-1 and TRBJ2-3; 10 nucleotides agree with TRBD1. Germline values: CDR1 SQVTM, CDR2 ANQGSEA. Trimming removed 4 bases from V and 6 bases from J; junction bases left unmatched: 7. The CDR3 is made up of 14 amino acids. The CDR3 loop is CSVGGTGEIDTQYF. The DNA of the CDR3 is TGCAGCGTTGGAGGGACAGGGGAAATCGATACGCAGTATTTT.

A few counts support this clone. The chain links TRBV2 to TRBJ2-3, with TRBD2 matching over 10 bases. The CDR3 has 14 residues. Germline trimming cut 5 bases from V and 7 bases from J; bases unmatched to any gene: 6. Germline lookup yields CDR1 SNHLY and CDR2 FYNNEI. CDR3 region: CASSPSGSPNTQYF. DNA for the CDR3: TGTGCCAGCAGTCCTAGCGGGAGTCCAAATACGCAGTATTTT. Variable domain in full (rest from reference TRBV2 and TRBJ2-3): EPEVTQTPSHQVTQMGQEVILRCVPISNHLYFYWYRQILGQKVEFLVSFYNNEISEKSEIFDDQFSVERPDGSNFTLKIRSTKLEDSAMYFCASSPSGSPNTQYFGPGTRLTVL.

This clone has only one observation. The CDR3 DNA sequence: TGTGCCAGTAGTACACGACAGTCCACGAACACCGGGGAGCTGTTTTTT. This codes for CASSTRQSTNTGELFF. The chain carries TRBV19 and TRBJ2-2; tentative D call: TRBD1 (5 bases). The germline V gene has CDR1 LNHDA and CDR2 SQIVND (reference sequence). The V end lost 4 bases, the J end lost 0 bases, and 12 bases lay between the germline ends. This CDR3 spans 16 amino acids. Complete variable domain (other parts from reference TRBV19 and TRBJ2-2): DGGITQSPKYLFRKEGQNVTLSCEQNLNHDAMYWYRQDPGQGLRLIYYSQIVNDFQKGDIAEGYSVSREKKESFPLTVTSAQKNPTAFYLCASSTRQSTNTGELFFGEGSRLTVL.

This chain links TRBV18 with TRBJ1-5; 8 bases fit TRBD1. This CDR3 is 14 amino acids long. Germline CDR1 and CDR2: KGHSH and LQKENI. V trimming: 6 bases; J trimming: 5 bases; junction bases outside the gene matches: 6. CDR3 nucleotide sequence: TGTGCCAGCTCGTCCCAGGGGGCGGATCAGCCCCAGCATTTT. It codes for CASSSQGADQPQHF.

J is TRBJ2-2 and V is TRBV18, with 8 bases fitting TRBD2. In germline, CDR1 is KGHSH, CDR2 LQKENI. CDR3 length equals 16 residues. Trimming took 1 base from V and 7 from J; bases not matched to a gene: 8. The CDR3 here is CASSPQNSGRSGELFF. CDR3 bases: TGTGCCAGCTCACCACAGAACAGCGGGAGAAGCGGGGAGCTGTTTTTT.

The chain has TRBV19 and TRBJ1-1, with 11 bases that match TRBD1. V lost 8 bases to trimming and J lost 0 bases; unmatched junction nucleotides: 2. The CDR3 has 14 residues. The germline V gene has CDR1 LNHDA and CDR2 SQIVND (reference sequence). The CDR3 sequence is CASEGQGVNTEAFF. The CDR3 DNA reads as TGTGCCAGTGAGGGACAGGGGGTGAACACTGAAGCTTTCTTT.

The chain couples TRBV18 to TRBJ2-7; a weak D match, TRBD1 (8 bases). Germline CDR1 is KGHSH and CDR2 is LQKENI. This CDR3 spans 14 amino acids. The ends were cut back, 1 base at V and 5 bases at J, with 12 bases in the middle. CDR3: CASSPLQGGDEQYF. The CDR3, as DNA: TGTGCCAGCTCACCACTACAGGGGGGGGACGAGCAGTACTTC.